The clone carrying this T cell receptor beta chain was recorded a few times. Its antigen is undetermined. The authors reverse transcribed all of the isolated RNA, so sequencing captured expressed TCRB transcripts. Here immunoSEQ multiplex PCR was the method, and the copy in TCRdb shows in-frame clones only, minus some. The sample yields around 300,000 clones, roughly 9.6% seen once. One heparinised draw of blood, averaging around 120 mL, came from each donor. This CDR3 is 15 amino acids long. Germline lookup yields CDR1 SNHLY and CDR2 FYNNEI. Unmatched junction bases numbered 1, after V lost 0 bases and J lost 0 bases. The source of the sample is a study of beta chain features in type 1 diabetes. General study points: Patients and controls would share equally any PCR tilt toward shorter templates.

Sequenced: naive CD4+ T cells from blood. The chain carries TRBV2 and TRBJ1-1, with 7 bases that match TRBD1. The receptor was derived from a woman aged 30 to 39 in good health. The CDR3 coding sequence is TGTGCCAGCAGTGAAGCGGGACAGATGAACACTGAAGCTTTCTTT. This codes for CASSEAGQMNTEAFF.